This T cell receptor (beta chain) appears in the sequencing data of a study of cytomegalovirus exposure and HLA in healthy donors. Regarding the study as a whole: According to a later analysis, TCR clusters from the first cohort tended to co-occur in the 120 or so validation repertoires.

Sequencing was performed with immunoSEQ multiplex PCR; in TCRdb, only in-frame clones are kept and a portion is missing. The sample includes about 150,000 clones, approximately 94% of them seen just once. Unmatched junction bases numbered 7, after V lost 5 bases and J lost 6 bases. In germline, CDR1 is SGHAT, CDR2 FQDESV (reference sequence). The CDR3 extends over 14 amino acids. As for this clone: Antigen: not known.

This TCR derives from a man between 18 and 29 years old in good health and CMV-seropositive. Material for sequencing was PBMCs. The V and J genes are TRBV11-1 and TRBJ2-7, with 10 bases lining up with TRBD1. The CDR3 is CASSPRDRGAEQYF. Here the CDR3 DNA reads TGTGCCAGCAGCCCCCGGGACAGGGGAGCCGAGCAGTACTTC.